The TCR beta chain under discussion was sequenced for a study of T cells expressing NK-cell markers. With the 5' RACE reads reprocessed, TCRdb shows one record per CDR3 protein and no DNA. The sample has about 140,000 distinct CDR3 sequences. The source of this sequence is a man in his late teens or twenties in good health. The sequenced sample consisted of blood T cells: a sorted CD56 or NKG2C T cell subset, CD4+ or CD8+ T cells, or bulk PBMC T cells (not recorded which).

The CDR3 loop is CASGQGTGELFF. The chain uses TRBV7-8 and TRBJ2-2; TCRdb's D call of TRBD1 is untestable without DNA. The germline V gene has CDR1 SGHVS and CDR2 FQNEAQ. This CDR3 contains 12 residues.